The 30 T cell receptor beta chains listed next were all sequenced from one sample in a study of long-term antiretroviral therapy in people with HIV. The assay used was immunoSEQ (version v3.0), run at survey level. TCRdb's table, derived via immunoSEQ multiplex PCR, lists solely in-frame clones and lacks some. The sample lists approximately 10,000 clones; over 70% were seen once. The specimen was unsorted PBMCs, collected about 3.1 years before starting antiretroviral therapy. The receptors originated from a man aged 35-49 years with HIV.

This chain joins TRBV6-6 and TRBJ2-3; tentative D call: TRBD1 (6 bases). V lost 4 bases and J lost 3, with 11 bases in between. This CDR3 has 14 residues. Germline loops: CDR1 MNHNY, CDR2 SVGAGI (reference sequence). The CDR3 sequence: CASSFTGRTDTQYF. As DNA, the CDR3 is TGTGCCAGCAGTTTCACAGGGCGGACAGATACGCAGTATTTT.

This clone was seen more than once but under ten times. The chain is built from TRBV7-9 and TRBJ2-1; D is undetermined. V shed 3 bases and J shed 10 bases, with 4 bases lying between them. Germline CDR1 SEHNR, CDR2 FQNEAQ (reference sequence). CDR3 length: 10 amino acids. The CDR3: CASSLGEQFF. CDR3 coding DNA: TGTGCCAGCAGCTTGGGGGAGCAGTTCTTC.

This chain uses TRBV18 with TRBJ1-1; D gene unclear. Germline loops: CDR1 KGHSH, CDR2 LQKENI. The V end lost 3 bases, the J end lost 0 bases, and 11 bases lay between the germline ends. The CDR3 has 15 residues. The CDR3 spells CASSPSQKMNTEAFF. CDR3 sequence (DNA): TGTGCCAGCTCACCGTCCCAGAAGATGAACACTGAAGCTTTCTTT.

The rearrangement uses TRBV18 and TRBJ2-7; the D is unclear. CDR3 length equals 13 residues. Between the trimmed V and J ends, which lost 3 bases and 3 bases, there was a span of 9 bases. Germline V gene data show CDR1 as KGHSH and CDR2 as LQKENI. The CDR3 nucleotides are TGTGCCAGCTCACCGTCGGCAATCTACGAGCAGTACTTC. This codes for CASSPSAIYEQYF.

The gene calls are TRBV11-1 and TRBJ2-7; 9 bases are shared with TRBD2. The CDR3 extends over 13 amino acids. Looked up from germline, CDR1 is SGHAT and CDR2 is FQDESV (reference sequence). V lost 4 bases and J lost 5; bases outside the gene matches: 3. CDR3 nucleotide sequence: TGTGCCAGCAGCTATTCTAGCGGGAACGAGCAGTACTTC. Translated, it gives CASSYSSGNEQYF.

The CDR3 bases are TGCGCCAGCAGCCACGGCTTCGCGAACACCGGGGAGCTGTTTTTT. Its protein is CASSHGFANTGELFF. This chain connects TRBV5-1 to TRBJ2-2, with no clear D. The CDR3 is made up of 15 amino acids. The V and J ends lost 4 bases and 0 bases respectively, with 10 bases between them. CDR1 and CDR2 from the germline V gene are SGHRS and YFSETQ.

The chain couples TRBV5-1 to TRBJ2-1; no definite D call. The CDR3 is made up of 12 amino acids. The germline V gene encodes CDR1 SGHRS and CDR2 YFSETQ. Trimming removed 4 bases from V and 7 bases from J, with 9 bases in between. The CDR3 bases are TGCGCCAGCAGCCTGAAGGGTAATGAGCAGTTCTTC. It translates to CASSLKGNEQFF.

The chain carries TRBV15 and TRBJ1-5; tentatively, D is TRBD1 (5 bases). The CDR3 is made up of 13 amino acids. CDR1 LNHNV and CDR2 YYDKDF come from the germline V gene (reference sequence). Trimming took 6 bases from V and 4 from J, leaving 10 bases between them. As DNA, the CDR3 is TGTGCCACCAGAAGACAGACTAATCAGCCCCAGCATTTT. It specifies CATRRQTNQPQHF.

The chain couples TRBV7-6 to TRBJ2-4; D is perhaps TRBD2 (5 bases). CDR1 is SGHVS, CDR2 FNYEAQ, per germline. The CDR3 is 15 amino acids. V lost 5 bases to trimming and J lost 3 bases, with 14 bases between them. In DNA, the CDR3 is TGTGCCAGCAGCCCTACCCCGGGATACAAAAACATTCAGTACTTC. It translates to CASSPTPGYKNIQYF.

J is TRBJ2-1 and V is TRBV7-9; a possible D gene is TRBD1 (6 bases). The CDR3 consists of 14 residues. Germline-derived CDR1 and CDR2 are SEHNR and FQNEAQ (reference sequence). V was clipped by 0 bases and J by 7 bases, with 10 bases between them. The CDR3 DNA sequence: TGTGCCAGCAGCTTAGCGAACAGGGTGAATGAGCAGTTCTTC. Encoded protein: CASSLANRVNEQFF. Full variable domain (rest looked up from reference TRBV7-9 and TRBJ2-1): DTGVSQNPRHKITKRGQNVTFRCDPISEHNRLYWYRQTLGQGPEFLTYFQNEAQLEKSRLLSDRFSAERPKGSFSTLEIQRTEQGDSAMYLCASSLANRVNEQFFGPGTRLTVL.

This rearrangement joins TRBV9 to TRBJ1-1, with D uncertain. Trimming shortened V by 4 bases and J by 3 bases, and 10 bases separated the two germline ends. Germline assignment: CDR1 SGDLS and CDR2 YYNGEE. The CDR3 sequence is 13 residues long. The CDR3 DNA sequence: TGTGCCAGCAGCCATAACACCTACACTGAAGCTTTCTTT. Amino acid sequence: CASSHNTYTEAFF.

The chain recombines TRBV5-6 with TRBJ1-5, with D possibly TRBD1 on 6 matching bases. CDR1 and CDR2 from the germline V gene are SGHDT and YYEEEE. V was pared by 2 bases and J by 9 bases, with 15 bases between. CDR3 size: 14 residues. The CDR3 here is CASSLRAGGRPQHF. The CDR3 bases are TGTGCCAGCAGCTTAAGGGCGGGGGGGCGGCCCCAGCATTTT. The variable domain in full, completed from reference TRBV5-6 and TRBJ1-5, reads DAGVTQSPTHLIKTRGQQVTLRCSPKSGHDTVSWYQQALGQGPQFIFQYYEEEERQRGNFPDRFSGHQFPNYSSELNVNALLLGDSALYLCASSLRAGGRPQHFGDGTRLSIL.

The CDR3 sequence: CASMSMRRVPITEAFF. CDR3 coding DNA: TGTGCCAGCATGAGTATGAGGCGCGTACCGATTACTGAAGCTTTCTTT. The chain recombines TRBV28 with TRBJ1-1, with D uncertain. V lost 7 bases, J lost 5 bases, and 23 bases lay in between. The CDR3 covers 16 residues. Germline-derived CDR1 and CDR2 are MDHEN and SYDVKM. Using reference TRBV28 and TRBJ1-1 for the parts outside the CDR3, the full variable domain is DVKVTQSSRYLVKRTGEKVFLECVQDMDHENMFWYRQDPGLGLRLIYFSYDVKMKEKGDIPEGYSVSREKKERFSLILESASTNQTSMYLCASMSMRRVPITEAFFGQGTRLTVV.

This clone has a handful of counts. The chain links TRBV4-2 to TRBJ1-2; no clear D. CDR1 is LGHNA and CDR2 is YNFKEQ in the germline V gene. CDR3 length equals 13 residues. The V end was cut by 2 bases, the J end by 5 bases, with 9 bases between. CDR3 nucleotide sequence: TGTGCCAGCAGCCAACCCCCCGCATATGGCTACACCTTC. The encoded protein is CASSQPPAYGYTF.

CDR3 DNA: TGTGCCAGCAGTGTCCACTACGAGCAGTACTTC. It yields the protein CASSVHYEQYF. This chain uses TRBV25-1 with TRBJ2-7, with D hard to call. The V end was cut by 4 bases, the J end by 3 bases, with 4 bases between. Germline V CDR1 and CDR2: MGHDK, SYGVNS. The CDR3 has 11 amino acids.

V gene TRBV7-9 combines with J gene TRBJ2-3; possibly TRBD2 for D (5 bases). CDR3 size: 13 residues. CDR1 is SEHNR, CDR2 FQNEAQ, per germline (reference sequence). Trimming removed 4 bases from V and 2 bases from J, with 7 bases in between. The CDR3 nucleotides are TGTGCCAGCAGCTCGGGATTCACAGATACGCAGTATTTT. Its protein product is CASSSGFTDTQYF.

This chain uses TRBV6-5 with TRBJ2-7; D ambiguous. Germline-derived CDR1 and CDR2 are MNHEY and SVGAGI. The CDR3 is 15 amino acids. V lost 2 bases and J lost 0, with 11 bases in between. CDR3 in amino acids: CASSYGVGPSYEQYF. The CDR3 DNA follows: TGTGCCAGCAGTTACGGCGTTGGCCCCTCCTACGAGCAGTACTTC.

The sample holds a few counts of this clone. The CDR3 region is CSVVGSRGELFF. As DNA, the CDR3 is TGCAGCGTTGTGGGGTCGAGGGGGGAGCTGTTTTTT. The J gene is TRBJ2-2, the V gene TRBV29-1; D is undetermined. Germline CDR1 SQVTM, CDR2 ANQGSEA. V was clipped by 4 bases and J by 8 bases, with 11 bases between them. This CDR3 spans 12 amino acids.

J is TRBJ2-1 and V is TRBV28, with D uncertain. With 3 bases removed from V and 6 bases from J, the gap between germline ends came to 9 bases. CDR1 MDHEN and CDR2 SYDVKM come from the germline V gene. The CDR3 loop spans 13 amino acids. CDR3 DNA: TGTGCCAGCAGTTTTTTTAAGGTCAATGAGCAGTTCTTC. Protein: CASSFFKVNEQFF. Using reference TRBV28 and TRBJ2-1 for the parts outside the CDR3, the full variable domain is DVKVTQSSRYLVKRTGEKVFLECVQDMDHENMFWYRQDPGLGLRLIYFSYDVKMKEKGDIPEGYSVSREKKERFSLILESASTNQTSMYLCASSFFKVNEQFFGPGTRLTVL.

The J gene is TRBJ2-3, the V gene TRBV27; 8 bases are a match to TRBD2. Germline loops: CDR1 MNHEY, CDR2 SMNVEV (reference sequence). The junction had 9 bases not matched to a gene; V was cut back by 6 bases and J by 1 base. The CDR3 is 16 residues long. In nucleotides, the CDR3 is TGTGCCAGCAGGACTAGCGCGAGAGCGGGCACAGATACGCAGTATTTT. It yields the protein CASRTSARAGTDTQYF.

CDR3 in DNA: TGTGCCAGCAGCCCTTCATACTATGGCTACACCTTC. Residues: CASSPSYYGYTF. The chain uses TRBV6-6 and TRBJ1-2; D is undetermined. The CDR3 spans 12 residues. The germline gives CDR1 MNHNY, CDR2 SVGAGI (reference sequence). The V end was cut by 6 bases, the J end by 3 bases, with 8 bases between.

V usage is TRBV6-1 and J usage is TRBJ2-3; no definite D call. Trimming shortened V by 8 bases and J by 1 base, and 16 bases separated the two germline ends. This CDR3 region has 15 residues. Germline-derived CDR1 and CDR2 are MNHNS and SASEGT. The CDR3 nucleotides are TGTGCCAGCTTTCAACCGGCCCGGGGCACAGATACGCAGTATTTT. Translated: CASFQPARGTDTQYF.

The V gene is TRBV30, the J gene TRBJ2-3; D is ambiguous. Trimming cost V 1 base and J 2 bases, with 19 bases left between them. The CDR3 runs to 17 residues. Germline V lookup: CDR1 GTSNPN, CDR2 SVGIG (reference sequence). This CDR3 is CAWSAGRRLPTTDTQYF. Here the CDR3 DNA reads TGTGCCTGGAGTGCAGGAAGGAGATTACCTACCACAGATACGCAGTATTTT.

The chain employs TRBV7-9 and TRBJ1-6; D might be TRBD1 (5 bases). The CDR3 length is 14 residues. With 2 bases removed from V and 8 bases from J, the gap between germline ends came to 10 bases. Germline V gives CDR1 SEHNR, CDR2 FQNEAQ (reference sequence). DNA of the CDR3: TGTGCCAGCAGCTTAAGTCTGGGGGATTCACCCCTCCACTTT. Its translation: CASSLSLGDSPLHF.

The V and J genes are TRBV14 and TRBJ2-7, with 10 positions matching TRBD2. Germline-derived CDR1 and CDR2 are SGHDN and FVKESK. The CDR3 sequence is 15 residues long. V shed 3 bases and J 6 bases; nucleotides not matched to a gene: 8. The CDR3 coding sequence is TGTGCCAGCAGCCATGGACCGGGACTAGCGCTCGAGCAGTACTTC. It specifies CASSHGPGLALEQYF.

The chain employs TRBV27 and TRBJ1-3; D uncertain. The CDR3 is made up of 14 amino acids. The V gene lost 2 bases and the J gene lost 4 bases, with 9 bases spanning the gap. Germline CDR1 MNHEY, CDR2 SMNVEV (reference sequence). CDR3 sequence (DNA): TGTGCCAGCAGTTTAATGGCGTCGGGAAACACCATATATTTT. Residues: CASSLMASGNTIYF.

The chain has TRBV5-6 and TRBJ2-1; D call uncertain. CDR1 and CDR2 (germline): SGHDT, YYEEEE. V dropped 4 bases and J dropped 5 bases, with 13 bases sitting between them. The CDR3 length is 14 residues. The CDR3 coding sequence is TGTGCCAGCAGCCCGATTAACCAGGACAATGAGCAGTTCTTC. Amino acids: CASSPINQDNEQFF.

V is TRBV30 and J is TRBJ2-1; no clear D gene. The ends were cut back, 1 base at V and 0 bases at J, with 4 bases in the middle. The length of the CDR3 is 13 residues. Germline V gene lookup returns CDR1 GTSNPN and CDR2 SVGIG (reference sequence). CDR3 coding DNA: TGTGCCTGGAGTGAAGACTCCTACAATGAGCAGTTCTTC. Its protein product is CAWSEDSYNEQFF.

The chain has TRBV29-1 and TRBJ2-1; 9 nucleotides line up with TRBD2. This CDR3 has 13 residues. The trim removed 3 bases at V and 7 bases at J, leaving 4 bases unmatched. Germline V gene lookup returns CDR1 SQVTM and CDR2 ANQGSEA. CDR3 DNA: TGCAGCGTTGATAGCGGGAGAGGAAATGAGCAGTTCTTC. Translated, it gives CSVDSGRGNEQFF.

The DNA of the CDR3 is TGTGCCTGGAGCTCAGGAGCTAATCAGCCCCAGCATTTT. Its translation: CAWSSGANQPQHF. The rearrangement uses TRBV30 and TRBJ1-5; D not resolved. CDR3 length: 13 amino acids. V was trimmed by 3 bases and J by 4 bases, leaving 10 bases between them. CDR1 GTSNPN and CDR2 SVGIG come from the germline V gene (reference sequence).